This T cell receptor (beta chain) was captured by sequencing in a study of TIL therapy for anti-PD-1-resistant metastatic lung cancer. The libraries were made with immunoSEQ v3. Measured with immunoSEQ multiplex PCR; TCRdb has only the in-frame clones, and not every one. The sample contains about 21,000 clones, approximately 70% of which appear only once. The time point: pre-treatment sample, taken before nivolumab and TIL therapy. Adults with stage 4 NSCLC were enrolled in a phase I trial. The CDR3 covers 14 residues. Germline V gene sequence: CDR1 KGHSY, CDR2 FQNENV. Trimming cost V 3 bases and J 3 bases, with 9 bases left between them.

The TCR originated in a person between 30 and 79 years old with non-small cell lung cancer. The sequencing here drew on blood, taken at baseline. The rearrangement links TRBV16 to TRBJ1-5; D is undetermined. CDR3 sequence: CASSHRADNQPQHF. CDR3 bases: TGTGCCAGCAGCCATCGGGCGGACAATCAGCCCCAGCATTTT.